This T cell receptor beta chain was observed in a study of blood T cell repertoires in COVID-19. Looking at the study overall: What the recovered Cohort 3 donors had was two negative PCRs, clearance, or symptom resolution.

Germline V gene data show CDR1 as LGHNA and CDR2 as YSLEER. The V gene lost 0 bases and the J gene lost 0 bases, with 12 bases spanning the gap. CDR3 size: 18 residues. Those who participated ranged in age from roughly 18 to 90 years and resided in under 25 US areas. Which cohort a participant joined came from the clinical history participants gave. In the original workflow: Using reference gene primer amplification, nucleated cell counts were estimated. Assay: immunoSEQ multiplex PCR; the TCRdb copy retains only in-frame clones and omits some. V and J calls and clone size are given by that table; D and trimming were obtained from the DNA. The sample includes 200,000 to 250,000 clones, around 85% seen only once; the top ten take 3% to 3.5%.

V usage is TRBV4-3 and J usage is TRBJ2-6; D ambiguous. Sequencing input: PBMCs or T cells enriched from blood (not recorded which). The source of this sequence is a woman aged 45-65 years in a cohort exposed to, infected with or recovered from COVID-19 (not recorded which). As DNA, the CDR3 is TGCGCCAGCAGCCAAGAATTAGCCGGATCCTCTGGGGCCAACGTCCTGACTTTC. Protein product: CASSQELAGSSGANVLTF.